In this sample, the clone carrying this TCR beta chain turned up a few times. The germline gives CDR1 MGHRA, CDR2 YSYEKL. V gave up 2 bases and J gave up 0 bases, with 4 bases separating them. This CDR3 comprises 13 residues. The sample is drawn from a study of blood T cells in healthy people across ages. The authors ran a second PCR of about 7 to 12 cycles using a sample-barcoded 5' primer and a J-beta primer mix. Using its own MiXCR run on the 5' RACE reads, TCRdb lists one record per CDR3 protein. The sample holds roughly 830,000 distinct CDR3 sequences, around 68% seen once. This chain links TRBV4-1 with TRBJ1-1; D gene unclear. This clonotype was obtained from a man younger than 40 in good health. The sample consisted of blood. CDR3 in amino acids: CASSQIMNTEAFF. The CDR3, as DNA: TGCGCCAGCAGCCAAATCATGAACACTGAAGCTTTCTTT.